The present TCR beta chain was sequenced within a study of identical twins. The germline gives CDR1 MGHRA, CDR2 YSYEKL. V lost 1 base, J lost 5 bases, and 6 bases stayed unmatched. This CDR3 contains 15 residues. Each CDR3 protein gets one entry after TCRdb re-called the 5' RACE reads with MiXCR. The sample gives roughly 540,000 distinct CDR3 sequences, 22% of which show up once; approximately 0.95% is in the top ten. The sample was also reused in another study, on T cells expressing NK-cell markers.

This chain connects TRBV4-1 to TRBJ2-3; 7 bases line up with TRBD1. Sequenced: CD4+ T cells sorted from blood. This TCR came from a woman younger than 30 in good health. The CDR3, as DNA: TGCGCCAGCAGCCAAGGACAGGGTGGCAGAGATACGCAGTATTTT. This gives the protein CASSQGQGGRDTQYF.